This T cell receptor (beta chain) came from a study of blood T cells in healthy people across ages (dated by TCRdb to 2014 to 2015). In terms of the full investigation: In model experiments, roughly one uniquely barcoded TCR beta cDNA molecule per two T cells was captured by template switching. To track age-related changes in TCR beta repertoire diversity, the study relied on deep sequencing normalized with unique cDNA molecular identifiers. The donors were divided into four age groups: young (average about 15 years), middle-aged (approximately 42), aged (about 56) and long-lived (approximately 74). Donors of different ages were randomly distributed across sequencing lanes to avoid experimental bias. For two donors (one aged 18 to 30 and one aged 80 or older), the study analyzed two additional independent replicas of 1 million unique cDNA reads from the same blood draw. The research as a whole found: Since profiling was done on bulk unsorted PBMCs, naive and antigen-experienced compartments could not be conclusively compared. The percentage of naive T cells measured by flow cytometry correlated strongly with observed TCR beta diversity. Estimates of total diversity from one million sequenced T cells were regarded as lower bounds and underestimates. The CMV infection status of donors was not known, potentially confounding age-related changes in expanded clonotypes. Observed TCR beta diversity per million T cells fell roughly linearly with age, and a significant reduction was already apparent by age around 40. Compared with the aged group, more naive CD4+ T cells, fewer expanded clones and increased TCR diversity were shown by the long-lived group, suggesting age selection.

Compared with germline, V lacks 6 bases and J lacks 4 bases; bases without a gene match: 9. Via the germline V gene, CDR1 is ENHRY and CDR2 SYGVKD. Including the terminal cysteine and phenylalanine, the CDR3 comprises 14 residues. Only the CDR3 region is kept as DNA, spanning 42 bases read in frame from base 1. The donors were roughly 39 Caucasian individuals from Russia, aged roughly 6 to 100 years, who were systemically healthy. Each donor gave about 10 milliliters of peripheral blood, drawn into EDTA-treated Vacutainer tubes. Ficoll-Paque density-gradient centrifugation was used to isolate PBMCs, with at least 6 million obtained per sample. Total RNA, at least 5.5 micrograms per sample, was extracted from PBMCs with Trizol reagent. Naive CD45RAhigh/CD27high T cell percentages were measured by flow cytometry on a PBMC aliquot from every donor. Library preparation used 5' RACE. Sequencer: Illumina HiSeq 2500. A second 7 to 11 cycle PCR used a sample-barcoded 5' primer and a J-beta primer mix. A template-switch 5' adaptor carrying 12 random nucleotides introduced a unique molecular identifier onto each TCR beta cDNA molecule. Each sample yielded at least 3 million CDR3-containing paired-end reads. The Mint cDNA synthesis kit, primed by a TRBC-specific oligonucleotide, was used to synthesize first-strand cDNA from all RNA. Following uracil-DNA glycosylase treatment, all cDNA underwent a first 18-cycle PCR with the universal primers M1SS and BC2_uni_R. The study's processing was this. Normalization of each sample was performed by random selection of 1 million high-quality reads, each carrying a distinct molecular identifier. Reads sharing molecular identifiers were discarded rather than binned into consensus sequences. CDR3 identification, clonotype clustering and error correction used MiTCR with a Q25 quality threshold and the strictest error-elimination algorithm. A nonparametric unseen species model using Euler transformation provided a lower-bound estimate of total TCR beta diversity. TCRdb trimmed public reads at Q25 via fastp, called clones via MiXCR and kept in-frame beta chains. Each entry merges the rows of one CDR3 protein and shows their most common DNA and genes. The V and J calls follow TCRdb's processing rather than the paper's. The sample table contains 710,000 or so distinct CDR3 sequences; only one count was recorded for 32% of them. The ten largest clones add up to approximately 15% of the sample.

This clonotype was seen at least ten times. The target of this receptor is not known. Per-base quality was not reported, and no clone a single base away is much larger than it. The V gene is TRBV10-3 and the J gene is TRBJ2-7; 7 nucleotides in the junction match TRBD2. The origin of this receptor is a woman of 80 years or more in good health. Donor details come from another sample of the same person, matched by shared clones. The sample taken for sequencing was blood. The CDR3 protein sequence reads: CAISVSAGEYEQYF. At the DNA level, the sequence is TGTGCCATCAGCGTCTCGGCGGGGGAATACGAGCAGTACTTC.